This T cell receptor beta chain was obtained from a study of blood T cell repertoires in COVID-19 (TCRdb year 2020). The study in broad terms: The collaborator samples originated in the United States, Italy and Spain and spanned the acute and convalescent phases of COVID-19. HLA class I and class II types, where available, came from metadata supplied by the sample provider rather than from assay-based typing. The material from the prospective study consisted of cDNA or gDNA derived from T cells, B-cell-depleted T cells, or PBMCs. Sample metadata almost always included a de-identified subject ID, COVID-19 status, age in years and sex. The repertoires were made available in a free public database intended to serve as a resource for research on the immune response to SARS-CoV-2. The dataset comprised deeply sampled blood TCRbeta repertoires from subjects exposed to, actively infected with, or recovered from COVID-19. Samples were obtained from the ongoing ImmuneRACE study (first 160 participants) and from some 1,300 subjects provided by 6 global collaborators. The research as a whole found: How much clinical and demographic metadata was included differed by source and by participant, and the metadata was provided uncurated.

The germline V gene provides CDR1 MNHEY and CDR2 SVGAGI. V is clipped by 5 bases and J by 2 bases, and the sequence between their germline boundaries is 9 bases long. There are 13 amino acids in the CDR3, from cysteine to phenylalanine inclusive. Just CDR3 DNA is preserved here, 39 bases in frame from base 1. TCRbeta CDR3 regions were amplified from genomic DNA using the immunoSEQ Assay, a bias-controlled multiplex PCR. The source study handled its data this way. Nucleated cell counts per sample were estimated from amplification of reference gene primers within the assay. Sequence reads were collapsed and filtered to measure the absolute abundance of every unique TCRbeta CDR3 rearrangement. Productive Simpson clonality was computed per sample as the square root of Simpson's diversity index over productive rearrangements. TCRdb retrieved this table from immuneACCESS and kept in-frame rearrangements only. Not all clones are present; in checked studies, unresolved V genes account for under half, and no reason is known for the remainder. That table gives V, J and clone size, and the DNA gave D and trimming. Present in this sample are roughly 250,000 clones, 88% of which were seen just once. The ten largest clones add up to 3% of the sample.

Enrolling through a virtual design, the prospective study's participants ranged in age from roughly 18 to 90 years and lived across roughly 24 United States geographic areas. To assign participants to cohorts, the prospective study relied on clinical history that participants themselves reported in a screening survey and a study questionnaire. Recovered participants in ImmuneRACE Cohort 3 were defined as having two consecutive negative NP/OP PCR tests, clearance from a healthcare professional, or resolution of symptoms. In the prospective study, mobile phlebotomists collected whole blood, serum and a nasopharyngeal or oropharyngeal swab from each participant. Participants in the prospective study had the option to provide additional blood draws and questionnaires over a roughly 2-month period. Blood samples from the prospective study were shipped frozen or at room temperature prior to DNA extraction.

About this clone: Its cognate antigen has yet to be identified. Base qualities were left out, and no much larger clone turns up one base away.

The source of this sequence is a woman aged 50 to 60 who had recovered from COVID-19. The rearranged chain carries TRBV6-5 and TRBJ1-1; a tentative D call is TRBD1 (5 bases match). Sample: PBMCs or T cells enriched from blood (not recorded which). The encoded CDR3 is CASSKQDNTEAFF. Here is the DNA: TGTGCCAGCAGTAAACAGGATAACACTGAAGCTTTCTTT.